The rows below give T cell receptor beta chains drawn from one sample of a study of T cell changes during pregnancy in multiple sclerosis. Sequencing was performed with immunoSEQ multiplex PCR; in TCRdb, only in-frame clones are kept and a portion is missing. Counted here are over 50,000 clones, 92% occurring once; the ten biggest clones make up around 0.53%. The material was CD4+ T cells from peripheral blood mononuclear cells, obtained after pregnancy. The receptors shown here come from a female donor with multiple sclerosis, enrolled in a pregnancy study. Both conserved end residues are trimmed from each CDR3.

TRBV4-3,TRBJ2-3,ASSQDGGTSTDTQY
TRBV6-1,TRBJ2-1,ASSGTSGRTGEQF
TRBV9,TRBJ2-1,ASSVGLAGGNEQF
TRBV6-6,TRBJ1-1,ASSYVQGLNTEAF
TRBV11-2,TRBJ2-3,ASSLAFQDRS
TRBV6-1,TRBJ2-1,ASSSTSGPYNEQF
TRBV19,TRBJ1-2,ASRVQGSSRGYT
TRBV4-2,TRBJ1-3,ASSQDPGREENTIY
TRBV28,TRBJ2-2,ASSFLATGELF
TRBV19,TRBJ1-2,ASTPRGEGAFYGYT
TRBV5-4,TRBJ2-1,ASSDRTSGKAYNEQF
TRBV9,TRBJ1-1,ASSVTVWSEAF
TRBV7-9,TRBJ2-1,ASSLVASGSATVNEQF
TRBV7-9,TRBJ2-3,ASSFNRVVDTQY
TRBV4-3,TRBJ2-1,ASSQEGGIRHNEQF
TRBV7-9,TRBJ1-2,ASSGSPYRGAGYT
TRBV5-1,TRBJ2-7,ASSLYPVTGEQY
TRBV18,TRBJ2-5,ASSLIPADKSGETQY
TRBV29-1,TRBJ2-5,SVDRGTETQY
TRBV6-6,TRBJ2-1,ASRTGGSYNEQF
TRBV7-3,TRBJ1-4,ASSPGDRQGEKLF
TRBV7-6,TRBJ2-6,ASSPLPQGAGANVLT
TRBV28,TRBJ2-3,ASSEGVARGYTTDTQY
TRBV5-5,TRBJ2-3,ASSHPVAADTQY
TRBV28,TRBJ1-4,ASSIWTGSNEKLF
TRBV7-2,TRBJ1-2,ASSLGSGYGYT
TRBV9,TRBJ2-1,ASSVEGQGGWNEQF
TRBV11-1,TRBJ2-7,ASSLVDSSYEQY
TRBV6-4,TRBJ2-7,ASRLLWRDYEQY
TRBV29-1,TRBJ1-1,SVTNQGAREAF
TRBV5-5,TRBJ2-5,ASSLELRDKETQY
TRBV7-6,TRBJ1-3,ASSLRQGAPGNTIY
TRBV28,TRBJ1-1,ASSYTSQGQANRMNTEAF
TRBV5-1,TRBJ2-7,ASSEPPGLAGSNHEQY
TRBV27,TRBJ2-1,ASSFSTYNEQF
TRBV30,TRBJ2-1,AWSGAASSYNEQF
TRBV5-6,TRBJ1-1,ASSLMTGSWTEAF
TRBV19,TRBJ1-1,ASSIYPGSTEAF
TRBV28,TRBJ2-7,ASSPPFYEQY
TRBV28,TRBJ2-2,ASSPGGAGELF
TRBV6-1,TRBJ2-7,ASSEGGQRAYGQY